The 5 T cell receptor beta chains listed next were all sequenced from one sample in a study of tumor and adjacent non-tumor tissue in lung cancer. TCRbeta libraries were built with three rounds of nested PCR, modified from ARM-PCR. Each CDR3 protein gets one entry after TCRdb re-called the multiplex PCR reads with MiXCR. Of some 47,000 distinct CDR3 sequences in the sample, approximately 59% are singletons; the top ten hold under 20%. This sample's RNA came from whole unsorted tissue. Distant lung tissue was collected more than 3 cm away from the tumor edge. The sequenced sample was distant non-tumor lung tissue. Receptor source: a woman aged 40 to 49 with non-small cell lung cancer.

Of note for this clonotype: Compared with germline, one end of the junction differs, possibly owing to a read error. The rearrangement joins TRBV11-2 to TRBJ2-2, with a possible D match to TRBD2 (5 bases). The germline gives CDR1 SGHAT, CDR2 FQNNGV. The CDR3 covers 14 residues. CDR3 nucleotides: TGCGCCAGCAGCTTAGCCCCTCTCACCGGGGTGCTGTTTTTT. It translates to CASSLAPLTGVLFF.

This clonotype appeared a few times. The gene calls are TRBV28 and TRBJ1-2; D perhaps matches TRBD1 (5 bases). This CDR3 is 17 amino acids long. Deletions cut 1 base from V and 2 bases from J, with 17 bases between. Germline V CDR1 and CDR2: MDHEN, SYDVKM. The DNA of the CDR3 is TGTGCCAGCAGTTTATTAGCGGGCTACGCAGGGAACTATGGCTACACCTTC. Translated: CASSLLAGYAGNYGYTF.

This clonotype was picked up many times. The chain uses TRBV12-3 or TRBV12-4 and TRBJ1-1; tentative D call: TRBD1 (6 bases). This CDR3 spans 15 amino acids. Trimming took off 7 bases at V and 6 bases at J, with 21 bases between the two ends. The CDR3 DNA reads as TGTGCCAGCAATACGAGGGGGATGGGCTTCCCTGAAGCTTTCTTT. This gives the protein CASNTRGMGFPEAFF.

This clonotype showed up just a few times. A much larger clone is a single base away; this may be a read error. The chain combines TRBV6-5 with TRBJ2-1, with TRBD2 identical over 8 bases. V gave up 6 bases and J gave up 5 bases; unmatched junction bases: 15. This CDR3 contains 17 residues. Germline CDR1 reads MNHEY; CDR2 reads SVGAGI. The CDR3 nucleotides read TGTGCCAGCAGGAAACTTTTAGCGGGATGGCAACACAATGAGCAGTTCTTC. Its translation is CASRKLLAGWQHNEQFF.

As concerns this clonotype: Sequence at one end of the junction differs from germline and may be a read error. V usage is TRBV6-5 and J usage is TRBJ2-2, with 7 bases fitting TRBD2. Germline assignment: CDR1 MNHEY and CDR2 SVGAGI. The CDR3 length is 14 residues. The CDR3 nucleotides are TGTGGCAGCAGACTAGCTCCGAACACCGGAGAGCTGTTTTTT. Its protein is CGSRLAPNTGELFF.